These T cell receptor beta chains were read from a single sample in a study of cytomegalovirus exposure and HLA in healthy donors. The method was immunoSEQ multiplex PCR; TCRdb's version includes in-frame clones alone and lacks a portion of them. The table shows fewer than 200,000 clones, with approximately 70% occurring only once. The sample comprised PBMCs. The receptors stem from a human donor in good health. Each CDR3 is given with its conserved first and last residue. D genes are given only for firm matches. The listing skips clone size in some rows; elsewhere it reads once, few, many or a size class.

j_call d_call clone_size v_call cdr3_nt cdr3_aa
TRBJ2-3 . . TRBV9 TGTGCCAGCAGCGTAGGGGGGGGCGACGATACGCAGTATTTT CASSVGGGDDTQYF
TRBJ2-5 . once TRBV6-1 TGTGCCAGCACAAGTGGGAGGGAGACCCAGTACTTC CASTSGRETQYF
TRBJ1-5 . . TRBV5-5 TGTGCCAGCAGCTTGGTCCTAGGTAGCAATCAGCCCCAGCATTTT CASSLVLGSNQPQHF
TRBJ2-2 . . TRBV5-1 TGCGCCAGCAGCGCGGACCCAGCGGCCGGGGAGCTGTTTTTT CASSADPAAGELFF
TRBJ2-7 TRBD2 . TRBV6-6 TGTGCCAGCAGTCCCCGGGGGGTGAACTACGAGCAGTACTTC CASSPRGVNYEQYF
TRBJ1-5 . . TRBV28 TGTGCCAGCAGTTTGACAGGAGCCACTCAGCCCCAGCATTTT CASSLTGATQPQHF
TRBJ2-2 . few TRBV4-3 TGCGCCAGCAGCCGACTACAGGGCGCCGGGGAGCTGTTTTTT CASSRLQGAGELFF
TRBJ1-4 TRBD1 . TRBV19 TGTGCCAGTAGCGCCCGACAGGGAGTTGATGAAAAACTGTTTTTT CASSARQGVDEKLFF
TRBJ2-7 . . TRBV29-1 TGCAGCGTTGAAGATTCGTACAACGCCTACGAGCAGTACTTC CSVEDSYNAYEQYF
TRBJ1-2 . . TRBV5-6 TGTGCCAGCAGCTTGGTTATTACAGGGACATATGGCTACACCTTC CASSLVITGTYGYTF
TRBJ2-2 TRBD1 few TRBV27 TGTGCCAGCAGTTTAGGGACAGGGACCACCGGGGAGCTGTTTTTT CASSLGTGTTGELFF
TRBJ1-5 . . TRBV30 TGTGCCAGCGGACTGGATAGCAATCAGCCCCAGCATTTT CASGLDSNQPQHF
TRBJ1-4 TRBD1 . TRBV14 TGTGCCAGCAGCCAAGATGGCAGGGGGCGTGAAAAACTGTTTTTT CASSQDGRGREKLFF
TRBJ1-1 . . TRBV5-8 TGTGCCAGCAGCTTGTTTAAGAACACTGAAGCTTTCTTT CASSLFKNTEAFF
TRBJ1-2 TRBD1 few TRBV30 TGTGCCTGGACCACAGGGGGCGCCTACACCTTC CAWTTGGAYTF
TRBJ2-5 TRBD2 . TRBV5-1 TGCGCCAGCAGCTTTATGGGCGGGAGCCAACAAGAGACCCAGTACTTC CASSFMGGSQQETQYF
TRBJ2-5 . . TRBV2 TGTGCCGGAAGACAGAATCAAGAGACCCAGTACTTC CAGRQNQETQYF
TRBJ2-1 TRBD2 once TRBV2 TGTGCCAGCAGTGAAGCCGGGACTAGTCCGGGGGGGATAAATGAGCAGTTCTTC CASSEAGTSPGGINEQFF
TRBJ2-3 . . TRBV9 TGTGCCAGCAGCAGTGGTCAGGACTCCTCCAGCACAGATACGCAGTATTTT CASSSGQDSSSTDTQYF
TRBJ1-1 . once TRBV28 TGTGCCAGCAGTTCGTCCAGGGATATAAACACTGAAGCTTTCTTT CASSSSRDINTEAFF
TRBJ1-2 . . TRBV2 TGTGCCAGCAGCCCGGGAGGCAGGGGTTATGGCTACACCTTC CASSPGGRGYGYTF
TRBJ2-6 . . TRBV5-4 TGTGCCAGCAGCTTGTGGGGAGCTGGGGCCAACGTCCTGACTTTC CASSLWGAGANVLTF
TRBJ1-1 TRBD1 few TRBV10-1 TGCGCCAGCAGTGAGGCGAATAAGGGACAGGGGTACACTGAAGCTTTCTTT CASSEANKGQGYTEAFF
TRBJ2-1 TRBD1 . TRBV19 TGTGCCAGTAGTTATGGGACAGGGGGCACCGAGCAGTTCTTC CASSYGTGGTEQFF
TRBJ2-7 . few TRBV4-3 TGCGCCAGCAGCCAAGGTATCGTATACGAGCAGTACTTC CASSQGIVYEQYF
TRBJ1-1 . . TRBV10-3 TGTGCCATCAGCGGACTAGGGGGGGGGAACACTGAAGCTTTCTTT CAISGLGGGNTEAFF
TRBJ1-2 TRBD1 once TRBV2 TGTGCCAGCAGTGTCGACAGGGCGACGGTCTATGGCTACACCTTC CASSVDRATVYGYTF
TRBJ2-3 . . TRBV7-6 TGTGCCAGCAGCTTTCGAGCGCTCGGCACAGATACGCAGTATTTT CASSFRALGTDTQYF
TRBJ2-7 TRBD1 . TRBV5-1 TGCGCCAGTACAGGGGATGATCCCTACGAGCAGTACTTC CASTGDDPYEQYF
TRBJ2-5 . few TRBV7-9 TGTGCCAGCACGGCCCAGGGACAAGAGACCCAGTACTTC CASTAQGQETQYF
TRBJ1-1 . few TRBV5-5 TGTGCCAGCAGCTTAACAGGGAACACTGAAGCTTTCTTT CASSLTGNTEAFF
TRBJ1-4 TRBD1 . TRBV2 TGTGCCAGCAATGGACAGGGGGCGCGGGGTGAAAAACTGTTTTTT CASNGQGARGEKLFF
TRBJ2-5 TRBD1 . TRBV5-4 TGTGCCAGCAGCCCGGACAGGGGCCAAGAGACCCAGTACTTC CASSPDRGQETQYF
TRBJ2-7 TRBD1 . TRBV6-1 TGTGCCAGCAGTGAAGTAGACAGGGCCTACGAGCAGTACTTC CASSEVDRAYEQYF
TRBJ2-6 . . TRBV30 TGTGCCTGGAGTGGAAAATACAGAACTGGGGCCAACGTCCTGACTTTC CAWSGKYRTGANVLTF
TRBJ1-1 . . TRBV6-1 TGTGCCAGCATCACAGGGATTGAAGCTTTCTTT CASITGIEAFF
TRBJ2-1 . few TRBV7-8 TGTGCCAGCAGCTTAAAACTAGCAAATGAGCAGTTCTTC CASSLKLANEQFF
TRBJ1-1 TRBD1 few TRBV5-6 TGTGCCAGCAGCCCAGACAGGGGGTCATCGGGCGCTGAAGCTTTCTTT CASSPDRGSSGAEAFF
TRBJ2-7 TRBD1 . TRBV19 TGTGCCAGTAGTATAGACACCGGGACAGCCTACGAGCAGTACTTC CASSIDTGTAYEQYF
TRBJ1-1 . . TRBV6-5 TGTGCCAGCAGTTACCGCCGGGGCACTGAAGCTTTCTTT CASSYRRGTEAFF
TRBJ2-3 TRBD1 . TRBV28 TGTGCCAGCATACCCAATACAGGGGATGGAGATACGCAGTATTTT CASIPNTGDGDTQYF
TRBJ2-5 TRBD1 . TRBV5-1 TGCGCCAGCAGCGAGAGGACAGGGGGGGTGGGAGAGACCCAGTACTTC CASSERTGGVGETQYF